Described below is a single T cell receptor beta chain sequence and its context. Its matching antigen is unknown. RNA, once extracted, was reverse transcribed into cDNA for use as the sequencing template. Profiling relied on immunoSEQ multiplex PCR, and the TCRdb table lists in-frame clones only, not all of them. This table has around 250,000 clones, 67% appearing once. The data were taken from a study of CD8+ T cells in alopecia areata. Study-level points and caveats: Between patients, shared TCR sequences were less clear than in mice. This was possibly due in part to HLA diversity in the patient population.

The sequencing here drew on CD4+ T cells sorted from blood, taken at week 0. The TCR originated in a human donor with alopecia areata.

CDR3 DNA sequence: TGTGCCGGCATGAGCTCTGGGGCCAACGTCCTGACTTTC. This codes for CAGMSSGANVLTF. V gene TRBV6-6 combines with J gene TRBJ2-6; D ambiguous. The V gene lost 11 bases and the J gene lost 0 bases, with 8 bases spanning the gap. From germline, CDR1 is MNHNY and CDR2 SVGAGI (reference sequence). The CDR3 runs to 13 residues.